The next 16 T cell receptor beta chains were all read from a single sample in a study of T-cell reconstitution after alpha-beta-depleted transplantation in children (dated by TCRdb to 2016 to 2017). The protocol used for the library was PCR. The reads were generated on an Illumina HiSeq 2500. To normalize quantification of the TCRbeta repertoire, the TCR libraries were built with molecular barcoding that relied on unique molecular identifiers. TCRdb trimmed public reads at Q25 via fastp, called clones via MiXCR and kept in-frame beta chains. When rows share a CDR3 protein, they turn into one entry using the most common DNA and genes. The sample table holds over 150,000 distinct CDR3 sequences, of which 8.5% to 14% were seen once. 13% of the sample goes to the ten largest clones. The treatment or condition label of this sample denotes: allogeneic hematopoietic cell transplantation with graft depleted of TCRalphabeta T cells and CD19 B cells.

Specimen: PBMCs, collected before TCRalphabeta/CD19-depleted stem cell transplant. The source of these receptors is a boy younger than 10 with acute myeloid leukemia, due to receive a stem cell transplant.

This clonotype was seen ten or more times. The rearrangement uses TRBV29-1 and TRBJ2-5; no clear D. The V end lost 7 bases, the J end lost 2 bases, and 11 bases lay between the germline ends. Germline-derived CDR1 and CDR2 are SQVTM and ANQGSEA. The CDR3 has 12 residues. CDR3 loop: CSADDTQETQYF. The CDR3 nucleotides are TGCAGCGCTGATGACACTCAAGAGACCCAGTACTTC.

The sample holds many counts of this clonotype. The CDR3 bases are TGCGCCAGCAGCCCGACATGGGCCAATCAGCCCCAGCATTTT. As protein: CASSPTWANQPQHF. The chain joins TRBV4-1 to TRBJ1-5; D not certain. V was trimmed by 4 bases and J by 3 bases, leaving 10 bases between them. Germline V CDR1 and CDR2: MGHRA, YSYEKL. The CDR3 totals 14 residues.

Ten or more counts support this clonotype. The chain carries TRBV6-1 and TRBJ2-7, with no clear D. Per germline, CDR1 MNHNS and CDR2 SASEGT. There are 14 residues in the CDR3. V dropped 7 bases and J dropped 0 bases, with 13 bases sitting between them. CDR3 coding DNA: TGTGCCAGCAACGGTCCCAGAGGCTCCTACGAGCAGTACTTC. It is translated as CASNGPRGSYEQYF.

Ten or more counts support this clonotype. The rearrangement uses TRBV5-1 and TRBJ2-7; no definite D call. Germline CDR1 reads SGHRS; CDR2 reads YFSETQ. The CDR3 is 14 residues long. V lost 5 bases, J lost 0 bases, and 12 bases lay in between. Written as DNA, the CDR3 is TGCGCCAGCAGTTTCGGGCTTGACTCCTACGAGCAGTACTTC. Residues: CASSFGLDSYEQYF.

This clonotype was detected only a few times. This rearrangement joins TRBV12-3 or TRBV12-4 to TRBJ1-2; a possible D gene is TRBD1 (5 bases). Trimming removed 5 bases at V and 0 bases at J, with 13 bases between. The CDR3 contains 15 residues. The CDR3, as DNA: TGTGCCAGCAGTGCACAGGTCGGGTCTAACTATGGCTACACCTTC. Residues: CASSAQVGSNYGYTF.

This clonotype was observed many times. The CDR3 DNA sequence: TGTGCCAGCAGTCAGGACGGGGGGGGATATCGCTACACCTTC. Amino acids: CASSQDGGGYRYTF. The rearrangement joins TRBV28 to TRBJ1-2, with D maybe TRBD1 (5 bases). V lost 5 bases to trimming and J lost 9 bases, with 19 bases between them. The CDR3 runs to 14 residues. CDR1 is MDHEN, CDR2 SYDVKM, per germline.

This clonotype was recorded at least ten times. V is TRBV7-9 and J is TRBJ2-3; 14 positions agree with TRBD2. V lost 6 bases to trimming and J lost 9 bases; unmatched junction nucleotides: 2. Germline-derived CDR1 and CDR2 are SEHNR and FQNEAQ (reference sequence). The CDR3 totals 13 residues. The CDR3 DNA reads TGTGCCAGCAGAAGGACTAGCGGGAGGACGCAGTATTTT. It translates to CASRRTSGRTQYF.

This clonotype was counted at least ten times. The rearrangement uses TRBV5-1 and TRBJ2-7, with 8 bases fitting TRBD2. The CDR3 contains 13 residues. Trimming cost V 5 bases and J 3 bases; bases outside gene matches: 4. The germline V gene encodes CDR1 SGHRS and CDR2 YFSETQ. The CDR3 sequence: CASSDSGDYEQYF. The CDR3 region has the DNA TGCGCCAGCAGTGATAGCGGGGACTACGAGCAGTACTTC.

This clonotype was observed at least ten times. The chain recombines TRBV5-1 with TRBJ2-3, with D possibly being TRBD2 (6 bases). The CDR3 is made up of 15 amino acids. Per the germline V gene, CDR1 is SGHRS and CDR2 is YFSETQ. Trimming took 0 bases from V and 4 from J, leaving 12 bases between them. As DNA, the CDR3 is TGCGCCAGCAGCTTGGGGGGACTCGGTGCAGATACGCAGTATTTT. Encoded protein: CASSLGGLGADTQYF.

This clonotype was seen at least ten times. The V gene is TRBV3-1, the J gene TRBJ1-3; a weak D match, TRBD1 (5 bases). Germline CDR1 reads LGHDT; CDR2 reads YNNKEL (reference sequence). V lost 3 bases to trimming and J lost 4 bases, with 13 bases between them. The CDR3 is 15 amino acids. Here the CDR3 DNA reads TGTGCCAGCAGCCACAGGGAATTTGGAGGAAACACCATATATTTT. Translated: CASSHREFGGNTIYF.

This clonotype was seen a few times. The V call is TRBV28, the J call TRBJ2-3, with D tentatively TRBD1 (6 bases). There are 14 residues in the CDR3. Germline V gene data show CDR1 as MDHEN and CDR2 as SYDVKM. Trimming stripped 6 bases from V and 5 bases from J, with 15 bases between. CDR3 region: CASRPGQFLDTQYF. In nucleotides, the CDR3 is TGTGCCAGCAGGCCTGGACAGTTTTTAGATACGCAGTATTTT.

The CDR3 is CSAGTPPEKLFF. Here the CDR3 DNA reads TGCAGTGCAGGGACACCTCCTGAAAAACTGTTTTTT. The chain links TRBV20-1 to TRBJ1-4, with D possibly being TRBD1 (6 bases). Trimming took off 6 bases at V and 7 bases at J, with 12 bases between the two ends. Looked up from germline, CDR1 is DFQATT and CDR2 is SNEGSKA (reference sequence). This CDR3 region has 12 residues.

This clonotype was observed at least ten times. The genes are TRBV12-3 or TRBV12-4 and TRBJ2-2; TRBD2 matches 9 bases. The CDR3 loop spans 18 amino acids. V lost 5 bases to trimming and J lost 0 bases; unmatched junction nucleotides: 10. CDR3 DNA sequence: TGTGCCAGCAGTCTCAGGACTAGCGTGAGCGCGAACACCGGGGAGCTGTTTTTT. It specifies CASSLRTSVSANTGELFF.

This clonotype occurred many times. The chain couples TRBV20-1 to TRBJ2-5; D gene ambiguous. Germline V gene sequence: CDR1 DFQATT, CDR2 SNEGSKA (reference sequence). V lost 3 bases to trimming and J lost 5 bases, with 13 bases between them. The CDR3 has 13 residues. DNA for the CDR3: TGCAGTGCTAGGCGACCAGCCGGGGAGACCCAGTACTTC. It yields the protein CSARRPAGETQYF.

This clonotype is deemed medium-sized (0.01 to 0.1%). The chain joins TRBV9 to TRBJ1-1; D is uncertain. With 4 bases removed from V and 4 bases from J, the gap between germline ends came to 14 bases. The CDR3 has 14 amino acids. The germline CDR1 and CDR2 sequences are SGDLS and YYNGEE. The CDR3 nucleotides are TGTGCCAGCAGCCGCGGGAGTGGTATCACTGAAGCTTTCTTT. It yields the protein CASSRGSGITEAFF.

Turning to this clonotype: This may arise from a read error, as a much more abundant clone is one base away. The chain carries TRBV20-1 and TRBJ1-6, with a weak D call TRBD1 (6 bases). The germline V gene encodes CDR1 DFQATT and CDR2 SNEGSKA (reference sequence). This CDR3 has 13 amino acids. Written as DNA, the CDR3 is TGCAGTGCTCCACAGGGAAACGGTTCACCCCTCTACTTT. Amino acids: CSAPQGNGSPLYF.